A selection of T cell receptor beta chains follows, all from one sample in a study of blood T cell repertoires in COVID-19. Some clones are missing from TCRdb's copy, which holds only in-frame ones; the method was immunoSEQ multiplex PCR. The table includes 140,000 or so clones, about 80% detected once. The sample comprised peripheral blood. The receptors were sampled from an elderly woman with acute or convalescent COVID-19. The CDR3 runs from the conserved cysteine through the conserved F or W. Each record gives: J gene, V gene, CDR3 protein.

J: TRBJ2-7; V: TRBV30; CDR3: CAWSVGSDSSYEQYF
J: TRBJ1-2; V: TRBV6-1; CDR3: CASSELTGGASSYGYTF
J: TRBJ1-4; V: TRBV4-3; CDR3: CASSQDLFRNSNEKLFF
J: TRBJ1-2; V: TRBV21-1; CDR3: CASSYKESVSSRRGYTF
J: TRBJ2-1; V: TRBV6-1; CDR3: CASSERVGQFF
J: TRBJ2-5; V: TRBV6-1; CDR3: CASSASGSQETQYF
J: TRBJ2-6; V: TRBV2; CDR3: CASSGDRVTGANVLTF
J: TRBJ1-1; V: TRBV3-1/TRBV3-2; CDR3: CASSRPGQGWIEAFF
J: TRBJ1-2; V: TRBV19; CDR3: CASNLGLGGHGYTF
J: TRBJ1-2; V: TRBV2; CDR3: CASRELSGYTF
J: TRBJ1-5; V: TRBV5-1; CDR3: CASSFGDRPYQPQHF
J: TRBJ2-3; V: TRBV5-5; CDR3: CASKLSPGSDTQYF
J: TRBJ1-1; V: TRBV19; CDR3: CASTPGTGDTEAFF
J: TRBJ1-3; V: TRBV20-1; CDR3: CSARAANTIYF
J: TRBJ1-2; V: TRBV2; CDR3: CASSDQGLDGYTF
J: TRBJ2-2; V: TRBV7-2; CDR3: CASSSPAGSGELFF
J: TRBJ2-6; V: TRBV4-1; CDR3: CASSYTHRDSYGANVLTF
J: TRBJ1-1; V: TRBV4-2; CDR3: CASSPEAGNTEAFF
J: TRBJ1-4; V: TRBV10-3; CDR3: CAISESTGGSVFNEKLFF
J: TRBJ1-5; V: TRBV23-1; CDR3: CASSVTAGTGSPCSQPQHF
J: TRBJ1-2; V: TRBV5-1; CDR3: CASSPRSWARGYTF
J: TRBJ1-1; V: TRBV7-2; CDR3: CASSLDLRPEAFF
J: TRBJ1-2; V: TRBV5-3; CDR3: CARSLDSKGTF
J: TRBJ1-6; V: TRBV7-9; CDR3: CASSLQEGTDSPLHF
J: TRBJ1-5; V: TRBV2; CDR3: CASNFGERRPQHF
J: TRBJ1-6; V: TRBV6-2/TRBV6-3; CDR3: CASSYTFGRGDSPLHF
J: TRBJ1-2; V: TRBV30; CDR3: CAWRLIRDREYGYTF
J: TRBJ1-5; V: TRBV18; CDR3: CASSQGLDQPQHF
J: TRBJ1-2; V: TRBV7-9; CDR3: CASREGQIYGYTF
J: TRBJ1-1; V: TRBV7-3; CDR3: CASSSGGEAFF
J: TRBJ2-7; V: TRBV5-4; CDR3: CASSNAGTGIYEQYF
J: TRBJ2-7; V: TRBV6-2/TRBV6-3; CDR3: CASSSDSYEQYF
J: TRBJ2-2; V: TRBV5-5; CDR3: CASSVTGGTGELFF
J: TRBJ1-2; V: TRBV29-1; CDR3: CSVESFQGEGYTF
J: TRBJ1-3; V: TRBV18; CDR3: CASSPQGLSGNTIYF
J: TRBJ1-1; V: TRBV6-5; CDR3: CASSDWNTEAFF
J: TRBJ1-1; V: TRBV5-1; CDR3: CASSLVGRLEAFF
J: TRBJ1-2; V: TRBV4-3; CDR3: CASSRTGVSYGYTF
J: TRBJ1-1; V: TRBV4-1; CDR3: CASSQGKFRDWGTEAFF
J: TRBJ2-1; V: TRBV7-8; CDR3: CASSPGTGGYNEQFF
J: TRBJ1-4; V: TRBV7-9; CDR3: CASSLETTNEKLFF
J: TRBJ1-1; V: TRBV3-1/TRBV3-2; CDR3: CASSYLVEAFF
J: TRBJ1-2; V: TRBV19; CDR3: CASIPAGQGLYGYTF
J: TRBJ2-7; V: TRBV5-6; CDR3: CASRRGLGASYEQYF
J: TRBJ2-7; V: TRBV6-2/TRBV6-3; CDR3: CASSSPQPGQGVHEQYF
J: TRBJ2-1; V: TRBV20-1; CDR3: CSARRSNEQFF
J: TRBJ2-2; V: TRBV7-2; CDR3: CASSLFSLANTGELFF
J: TRBJ1-5; V: TRBV4-3; CDR3: CASISQTGGPNQPQHF
J: TRBJ1-1; V: TRBV7-9; CDR3: CASSFGGAGTEAFF
J: TRBJ1-2; V: TRBV28; CDR3: CASSYGTAAPRYGYTF
J: TRBJ1-4; V: TRBV30; CDR3: CASTGTGGRGDEKLFF
J: TRBJ2-3; V: TRBV2; CDR3: CASTGLAGGSSTDTQYF